These T cell receptor beta chains were read from a single sample in a study of Graves' ophthalmopathy and Graves' hyperthyroidism. TCRdb reprocessed the multiplex PCR reads via MiXCR and lists one record per CDR3 protein. Here the sample spans some 360,000 distinct CDR3 sequences, approximately 17% being singletons. Sequencing input: peripheral blood. All receptors come from an adult woman with stable Graves' hyperthyroidism. Each CDR3 is given with its conserved first and last residue. Fields, in order: clone size, V gene, D gene, J gene, CDR3 DNA, CDR3 protein. D genes are given only for firm matches. Expanded clones are given a class, and other clones once, few, many or no size at all.

>many|TRBV27|.|TRBJ1-3
TGTGCCAGCAGTTTTGTGCCCTCTGGAAACACCATATATTTT
CASSFVPSGNTIYF
>.|TRBV19|.|TRBJ1-5
TGTGCCAGTAGTACCACAGGTTTTAGCAATCAGCCCCAGCATTTT
CASSTTGFSNQPQHF
>.|TRBV6-2/TRBV6-3|.|TRBJ1-1
TGTGCCAGCAGTTACGGGGGGACCGACACTGAAGCTTTCTTT
CASSYGGTDTEAFF
>many|TRBV15|.|TRBJ1-1
TGTGCCACCAGCAGAGTCCCGACGGAAAAGGGTGCTGCTGAAGCTTTCTTT
CATSRVPTEKGAAEAFF
>many|TRBV28|.|TRBJ2-7
TGTGCCAGCGGCCGCCGGACAACCTCCTACGAGCAGTACTTC
CASGRRTTSYEQYF
>many|TRBV5-1|.|TRBJ2-7
TGCGCCACCCGAGAATCGGTGGGCGAGCAGTACTTC
CATRESVGEQYF
>.|TRBV12-3/TRBV12-4|.|TRBJ1-5
TGTGCCAGCAGTTTCTATAGGGATCAGCCCCAGCATTTT
CASSFYRDQPQHF
>.|TRBV3-1|.|TRBJ2-7
TGTGCCAGCAGCCAAGATATTCGGAGAACCTACGAGCAGTACTTC
CASSQDIRRTYEQYF
>.|TRBV4-3|.|TRBJ1-2
TGCGCCAGCAGCCAAGCTGGCGGGGGCCTCTATGGCTACACCTTC
CASSQAGGGLYGYTF
>many|TRBV4-1|.|TRBJ1-6
TGCGCCAGCAGCCAAGAGGGAGCCAACAGGGCTTCACCCCTCCACTTT
CASSQEGANRASPLHF
>few|TRBV5-4|.|TRBJ2-7
TGTGCCAGCAGCGCCGGTTCTGACTACGAGCAGTACTTC
CASSAGSDYEQYF
>many|TRBV12-3/TRBV12-4|.|TRBJ1-1
TGTGCCAGCAGTTTTACCGGGAACACTGAAGCTTTCTTT
CASSFTGNTEAFF
>many|TRBV6-5|TRBD1|TRBJ1-1
TGTGCCAGCAGTTCGCCGGGACAGCCGAACACTGAAGCTTTCTTT
CASSSPGQPNTEAFF